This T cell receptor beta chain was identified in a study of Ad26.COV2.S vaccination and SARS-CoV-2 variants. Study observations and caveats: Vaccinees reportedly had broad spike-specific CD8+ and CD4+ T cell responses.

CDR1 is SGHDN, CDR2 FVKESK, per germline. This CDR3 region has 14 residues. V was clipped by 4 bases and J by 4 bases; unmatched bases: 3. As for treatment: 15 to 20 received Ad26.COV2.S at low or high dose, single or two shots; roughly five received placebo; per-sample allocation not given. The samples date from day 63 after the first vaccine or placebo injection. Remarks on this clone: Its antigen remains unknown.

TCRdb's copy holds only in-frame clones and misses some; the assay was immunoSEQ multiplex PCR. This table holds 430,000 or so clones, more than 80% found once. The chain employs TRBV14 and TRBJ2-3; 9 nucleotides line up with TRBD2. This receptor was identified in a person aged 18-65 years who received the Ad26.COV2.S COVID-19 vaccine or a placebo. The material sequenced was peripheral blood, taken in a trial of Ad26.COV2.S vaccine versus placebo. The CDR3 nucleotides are TGTGCCAGCAGCCGGGGGACTAGCTCAGATACGCAGTATTTT. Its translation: CASSRGTSSDTQYF.